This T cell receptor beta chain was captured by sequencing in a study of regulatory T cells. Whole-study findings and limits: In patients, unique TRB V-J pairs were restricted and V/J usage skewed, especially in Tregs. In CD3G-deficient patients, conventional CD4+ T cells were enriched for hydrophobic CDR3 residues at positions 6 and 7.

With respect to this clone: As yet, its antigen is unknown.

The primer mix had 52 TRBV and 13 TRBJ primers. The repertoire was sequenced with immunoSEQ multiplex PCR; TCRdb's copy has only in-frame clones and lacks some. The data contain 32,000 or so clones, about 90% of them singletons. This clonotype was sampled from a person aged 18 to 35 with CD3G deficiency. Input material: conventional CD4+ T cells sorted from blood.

The CDR3 loop reads CASSQWTGTEAFF. DNA for the CDR3: TGCGCCAGCAGCCAATGGACAGGGACTGAAGCTTTCTTT. This sequence joins TRBV4-3 and TRBJ1-1; 8 bases map to TRBD1. Germline V gene data show CDR1 as LGHNA and CDR2 as YSLEER. J gave up 5 bases and V 2 bases, and 1 base lay outside the gene matches. The CDR3 length is 13 residues.